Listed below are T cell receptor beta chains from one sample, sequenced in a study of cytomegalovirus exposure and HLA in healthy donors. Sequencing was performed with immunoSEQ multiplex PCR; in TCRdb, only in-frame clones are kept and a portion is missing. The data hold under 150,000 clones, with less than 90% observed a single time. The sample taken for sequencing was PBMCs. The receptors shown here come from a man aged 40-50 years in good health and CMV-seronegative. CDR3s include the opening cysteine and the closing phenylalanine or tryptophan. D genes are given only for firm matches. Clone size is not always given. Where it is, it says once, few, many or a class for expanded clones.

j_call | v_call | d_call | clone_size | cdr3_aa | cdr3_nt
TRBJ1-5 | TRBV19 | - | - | CASRGRGNSQPQHF | TGTGCCAGTAGGGGGAGAGGGAACAGTCAGCCCCAGCATTTT
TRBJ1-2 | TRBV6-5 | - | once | CATADTAYGYTF | TGTGCTACAGCCGATACAGCCTATGGCTACACCTTC
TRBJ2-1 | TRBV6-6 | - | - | CASSYTRGGFYNEQFF | TGTGCCAGCAGTTACACGAGGGGGGGTTTCTACAATGAGCAGTTCTTC
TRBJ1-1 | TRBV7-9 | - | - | CASSYPGLTNTEAFF | TGTGCCAGCAGTTACCCGGGACTTACGAACACTGAAGCTTTCTTT
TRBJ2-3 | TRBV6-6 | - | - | CASSYLRTWDTQYF | TGTGCCAGCAGTTACCTTAGGACATGGGATACGCAGTATTTT
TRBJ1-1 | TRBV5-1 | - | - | CASSSRPGDTEAFF | TGCGCCAGCAGCTCGCGTCCTGGTGACACTGAAGCTTTCTTT
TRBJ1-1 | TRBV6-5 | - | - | CASSYSTVTEAFF | TGTGCCAGCAGTTACTCGACAGTCACTGAAGCTTTCTTT
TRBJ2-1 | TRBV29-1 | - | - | CSATGLFYNEQFF | TGCAGCGCTACAGGGCTCTTCTACAATGAGCAGTTCTTC
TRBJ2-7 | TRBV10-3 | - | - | CAIRNRDYGHEQYF | TGTGCCATCAGAAACAGGGACTATGGGCACGAGCAGTACTTC
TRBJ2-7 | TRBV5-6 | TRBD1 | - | CASSLGTGNYEQYF | TGTGCCAGCAGCTTGGGGACAGGGAACTACGAGCAGTACTTC
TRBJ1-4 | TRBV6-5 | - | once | CASRLGQPNEKLFF | TGTGCCAGCAGACTAGGACAGCCTAATGAAAAACTGTTTTTT
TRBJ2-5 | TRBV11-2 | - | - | CASSSDSGVQETQYF | TGTGCCAGCAGCTCGGACAGTGGGGTCCAAGAGACCCAGTACTTC
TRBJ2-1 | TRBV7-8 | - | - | CASSLSGAGNEQFF | TGTGCCAGCAGCTTATCAGGGGCCGGCAATGAGCAGTTCTTC
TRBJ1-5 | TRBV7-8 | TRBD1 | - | CASSLGDRGLQPQHF | TGTGCCAGCAGCTTAGGGGACAGGGGCCTTCAGCCCCAGCATTTT
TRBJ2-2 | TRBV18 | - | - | CASSPLTITNTGELFF | TGTGCCAGCTCACCACTTACAATTACGAACACCGGGGAGCTGTTTTTT
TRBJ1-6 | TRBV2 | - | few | CASSPDRSSYNSPLHF | TGTGCCAGCAGTCCTGACAGGAGCTCCTATAATTCACCCCTCCACTTT
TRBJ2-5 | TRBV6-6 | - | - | CASSPGRLQETQYF | TGTGCCAGCAGTCCAGGTCGCCTACAAGAGACCCAGTACTTC
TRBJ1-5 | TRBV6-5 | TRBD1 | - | CASSPGTGAAQPQHF | TGTGCCAGCAGCCCCGGGACAGGTGCTGCTCAGCCCCAGCATTTT
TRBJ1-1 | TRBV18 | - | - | CASSPQAWRTEAFF | TGTGCCAGCTCACCCCAAGCGTGGCGGACTGAAGCTTTCTTT
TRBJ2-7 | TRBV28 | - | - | CASSLGHSYEQYF | TGTGCCAGCAGTCTCGGACACTCCTACGAGCAGTACTTC
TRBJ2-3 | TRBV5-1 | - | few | CASRPTATDTQYF | TGCGCCAGCAGACCTACAGCCACAGATACGCAGTATTTT
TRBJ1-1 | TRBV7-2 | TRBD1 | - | CASSLGGGAFVTEAFF | TGTGCCAGCAGCTTAGGAGGGGGCGCATTTGTCACTGAAGCTTTCTTT
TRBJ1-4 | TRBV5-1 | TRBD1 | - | CASSRIGTGANEKLFF | TGCGCCAGCAGCCGGATCGGGACAGGGGCTAATGAAAAACTGTTTTTT
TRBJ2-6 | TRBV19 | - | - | CASRWTLPSGANVLTF | TGTGCCAGTCGGTGGACTTTACCCTCTGGGGCCAACGTCCTGACTTTC